This T cell receptor (beta chain) comes out of a study of blood T cell repertoires in COVID-19. Study overall: Sample material is recorded as cDNA or gDNA derived from T cells, B-cell-depleted T cells, or PBMCs.

The Seattle patients, enrolled during active infection, were followed longitudinally. The CDR3 runs 14 residues. Germline V CDR1 and CDR2: LNHDA, SQIVND (reference sequence). Germline trimming cut 5 bases from V and 8 bases from J; bases unmatched to any gene: 6. The authors' processing: Amplification with reference gene primers provided the estimates of nucleated cell counts. TCRdb's table, derived via immunoSEQ multiplex PCR, lists solely in-frame clones and lacks some. Clonal size and the V and J genes are those of that table, whereas D and trimming came from the DNA. The sample carries 160,000 or so clones, about four fifths recorded once.

This TCR was sampled from a woman aged 60-75 years with COVID-19, enrolled during active disease. The sample consisted of peripheral blood. This sequence joins TRBV19 and TRBJ1-4, with 9 nucleotides matching TRBD1. As DNA, the CDR3 is TGTGCCAGTAGTCCGGGACAGGGTCGAGAAAAACTGTTTTTT. This gives the protein CASSPGQGREKLFF.